The rows below give T cell receptor beta chains drawn from one sample of a study of cytomegalovirus exposure and HLA in healthy donors. Sequenced by immunoSEQ multiplex PCR; TCRdb stores in-frame clones only, minus some. The sample has roughly 180,000 clones, 75% to 85% seen once. Sequencing used PBMCs. These receptors all stem from a man aged 18 to 29 in good health and CMV-seronegative. Both conserved end residues are part of each CDR3. The D gene is left open where the match is weak. Only some rows state a clone size, as once, few, many or a class for expanded clones.

d_call	clone_size	v_call	j_call	cdr3_aa	cdr3_nt
.	few	TRBV5-1	TRBJ2-5	CASSLALPGGNQETQYF	TGCGCCAGCAGCTTGGCCCTCCCCGGCGGGAACCAAGAGACCCAGTACTTC
.	.	TRBV27	TRBJ2-3	CASSFRGSTDTQYF	TGTGCCAGCAGCTTTCGGGGGAGCACAGATACGCAGTATTTT
.	.	TRBV28	TRBJ2-1	CASSFRGYGEQFF	TGTGCCAGCAGTTTTCGGGGATACGGTGAGCAGTTCTTC
.	.	TRBV5-4	TRBJ2-5	CASSLVGGDRETQYF	TGTGCCAGCAGCTTGGTCGGGGGAGATAGAGAGACCCAGTACTTC
.	few	TRBV29-1	TRBJ2-5	CSGRVSETQYF	TGCAGCGGACGGGTTTCTGAGACCCAGTACTTC
TRBD2	.	TRBV7-3	TRBJ2-5	CASSLQAGGGETQYF	TGTGCCAGCAGCTTACAGGCGGGGGGGGGAGAGACCCAGTACTTC
.	.	TRBV5-1	TRBJ2-7	CASSLGTKDEQYF	TGCGCCAGCAGCCTTGGGACAAAGGACGAGCAGTACTTC
.	.	TRBV7-9	TRBJ1-2	CASSLVVPLDGYTF	TGTGCCAGCAGCTTAGTCGTTCCCCTCGATGGCTACACCTTC
TRBD2	.	TRBV28	TRBJ2-7	CASSLIIFQRGNYEQYF	TGTGCCAGCAGTTTAATTATTTTCCAGCGGGGCAACTACGAGCAGTACTTC
.	.	TRBV6-5	TRBJ1-5	CASSPGGDLNQPQHF	TGTGCCAGCAGCCCGGGGGGGGACCTCAATCAGCCCCAGCATTTT
TRBD1	.	TRBV7-9	TRBJ1-6	CSSSSTGGGSPLHF	TGTTCCAGCAGCTCCACAGGGGGAGGCTCACCCCTCCACTTT
TRBD2	.	TRBV5-1	TRBJ2-5	CASSRSGWQETQYF	TGCGCCAGCAGCCGTAGCGGGTGGCAAGAGACCCAGTACTTC
TRBD1	.	TRBV18	TRBJ1-1	CASSPGQGWYAFF	TGTGCCAGCTCACCCGGACAGGGATGGTATGCTTTCTTT
.	.	TRBV7-2	TRBJ1-6	CAGLWGRGYNSPLHF	TGTGCCGGCCTTTGGGGCCGCGGCTATAATTCACCCCTCCACTTT
TRBD1	.	TRBV28	TRBJ2-2	CASSLGGQGLNGELFF	TGTGCCAGCAGTTTGGGGGGACAGGGTTTGAACGGGGAGCTGTTTTTT
.	.	TRBV27	TRBJ1-5	CASSSSGEGRNQPQHF	TGTGCCAGCAGTTCCTCCGGGGAGGGTAGGAATCAGCCCCAGCATTTT
.	.	TRBV7-8	TRBJ2-7	CASSLVGQGGSYEQYF	TGTGCCAGCAGCTTAGTAGGCCAAGGGGGATCGTACGAGCAGTACTTC
TRBD2	few	TRBV5-4	TRBJ2-2	CASSLPGLAGGSGELFF	TGTGCCAGCAGTCTGCCGGGACTAGCGGGGGGATCAGGGGAGCTGTTTTTT
TRBD2	.	TRBV7-9	TRBJ2-3	CASSLGGTQYF	TGTGCCAGCAGCTTGGGGGGGACGCAGTATTTT
TRBD1	.	TRBV5-1	TRBJ1-1	CASSLQGANTEAFF	TGCGCCAGCAGCTTACAGGGGGCGAACACTGAAGCTTTCTTT
TRBD2	.	TRBV4-1	TRBJ2-2	CASSRRGGEFANTGELFF	TGCGCCAGCAGCCGCCGCGGGGGGGAATTCGCGAACACCGGGGAGCTGTTTTTT
TRBD1	few	TRBV7-3	TRBJ2-3	CASSLRDRDTQYF	TGTGCCAGCAGCTTAAGGGACAGGGATACGCAGTATTTT
.	few	TRBV5-1	TRBJ1-1	CASSRALNTEAFF	TGCGCCAGCAGCAGAGCACTGAACACTGAAGCTTTCTTT
TRBD2	.	TRBV5-1	TRBJ2-7	CASSLTSTGGEQYF	TGCGCCAGCAGCCTGACTAGCACGGGAGGGGAGCAGTACTTC
TRBD2	.	TRBV14	TRBJ2-5	CASSQDFLAGGKETQYF	TGTGCCAGCAGCCAAGATTTCCTAGCGGGAGGTAAAGAGACCCAGTACTTC
.	.	TRBV28	TRBJ1-2	CASSLGGAYGYTF	TGTGCCAGCAGTTTAGGGGGGGCTTATGGCTACACCTTC
TRBD1	.	TRBV18	TRBJ1-6	CASSPGQGDSPLHF	TGTGCCAGCTCACCAGGGCAGGGGGATTCACCCCTCCACTTT